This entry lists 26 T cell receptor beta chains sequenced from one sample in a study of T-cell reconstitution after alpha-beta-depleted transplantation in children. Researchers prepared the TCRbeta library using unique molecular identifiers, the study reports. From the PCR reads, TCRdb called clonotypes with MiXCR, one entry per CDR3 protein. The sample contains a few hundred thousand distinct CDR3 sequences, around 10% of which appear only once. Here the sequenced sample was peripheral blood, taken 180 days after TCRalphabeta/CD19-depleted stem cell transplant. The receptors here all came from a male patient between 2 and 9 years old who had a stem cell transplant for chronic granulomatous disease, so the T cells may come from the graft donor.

The CDR3 sequence: CASSFRVAYEQYF. CDR3 nucleotide sequence: TGTGCCAGCAGCTTTCGGGTGGCGTACGAGCAGTACTTC. J is TRBJ2-7 and V is TRBV11-2; no clear D gene. CDR1 is SGHAT, CDR2 FQNNGV, per germline. The V end was cut by 3 bases, the J end by 4 bases, with 10 bases between. CDR3 length: 13 amino acids.

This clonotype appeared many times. DNA of the CDR3: TGCGCCAGCAGCACCTCGTACCAAGAGACCCAGTACTTC. It translates to CASSTSYQETQYF. This chain joins TRBV5-1 and TRBJ2-5, with no clear D. The CDR3 length is 13 residues. From germline, CDR1 is SGHRS and CDR2 YFSETQ. V was trimmed by 4 bases and J by 0 bases, leaving 7 bases between them. The whole variable domain, filled in from reference TRBV5-1 and TRBJ2-5, reads KAGVTQTPRYLIKTRGQQVTLSCSPISGHRSVSWYQQTPGQGLQFLFEYFSETQRNKGNFPGRFSGRQFSNSRSEMNVSTLELGDSALYLCASSTSYQETQYFGPGTRLLVL.

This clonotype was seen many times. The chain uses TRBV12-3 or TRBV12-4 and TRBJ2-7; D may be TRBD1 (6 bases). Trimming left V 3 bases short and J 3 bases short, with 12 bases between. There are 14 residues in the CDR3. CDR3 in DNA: TGTGCCAGCAGTTTTTACAGGGAAGACTACGAGCAGTACTTC. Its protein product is CASSFYREDYEQYF.

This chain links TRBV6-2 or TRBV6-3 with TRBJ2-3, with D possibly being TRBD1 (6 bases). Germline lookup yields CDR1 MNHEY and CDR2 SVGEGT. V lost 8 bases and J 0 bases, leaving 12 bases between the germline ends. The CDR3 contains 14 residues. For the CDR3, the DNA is TGTGCCAGCGGACGTGGGGGCAGCACAGATACGCAGTATTTT. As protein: CASGRGGSTDTQYF.

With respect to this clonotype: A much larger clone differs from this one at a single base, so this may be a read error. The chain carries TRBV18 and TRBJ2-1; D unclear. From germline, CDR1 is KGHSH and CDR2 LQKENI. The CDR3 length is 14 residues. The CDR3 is CASSPQLGDNAQFF. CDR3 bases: TGTGCCAGCTCACCTCAATTGGGCGACAATGCGCAGTTCTTC.

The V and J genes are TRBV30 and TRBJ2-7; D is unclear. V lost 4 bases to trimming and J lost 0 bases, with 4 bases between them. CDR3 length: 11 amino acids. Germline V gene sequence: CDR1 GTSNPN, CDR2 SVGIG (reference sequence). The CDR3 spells CAWTSSYEQYF. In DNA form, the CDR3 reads TGTGCCTGGACAAGCTCCTACGAGCAGTACTTC.

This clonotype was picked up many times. CDR3 nucleotides: TGCAGTGCTAGCGATCTAGCGGGAGTGGATACGCAGTATTTT. Encoded protein: CSASDLAGVDTQYF. V and J are TRBV20-1 and TRBJ2-3; 10 bases match TRBD2. Germline CDR1 reads DFQATT; CDR2 reads SNEGSKA (reference sequence). The CDR3 is 14 amino acids. With V trimmed by 3 bases and J by 6 bases, 6 bases remained unmatched.

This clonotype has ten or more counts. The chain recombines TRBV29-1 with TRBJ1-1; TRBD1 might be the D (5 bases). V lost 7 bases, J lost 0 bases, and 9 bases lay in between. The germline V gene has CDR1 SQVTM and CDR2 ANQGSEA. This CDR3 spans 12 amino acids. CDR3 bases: TGCAGCGGTGGACACTTGAACACTGAAGCTTTCTTT. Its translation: CSGGHLNTEAFF. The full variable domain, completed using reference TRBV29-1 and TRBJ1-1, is SAVISQKPSRDICQRGTSLTIQCQVDSQVTMMFWYRQQPGQSLTLIATANQGSEATYESGFVIDKFPISRPNLTFSTLTVSNMSPEDSSIYLCSGGHLNTEAFFGQGTRLTVV.

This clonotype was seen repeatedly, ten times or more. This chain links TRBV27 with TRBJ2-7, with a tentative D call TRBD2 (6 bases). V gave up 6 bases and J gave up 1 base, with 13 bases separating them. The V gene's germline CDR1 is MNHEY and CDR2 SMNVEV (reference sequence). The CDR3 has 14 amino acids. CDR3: CASSPHGGSYEQYF. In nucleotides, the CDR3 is TGTGCCAGCAGCCCCCACGGGGGTTCCTACGAGCAGTACTTC.

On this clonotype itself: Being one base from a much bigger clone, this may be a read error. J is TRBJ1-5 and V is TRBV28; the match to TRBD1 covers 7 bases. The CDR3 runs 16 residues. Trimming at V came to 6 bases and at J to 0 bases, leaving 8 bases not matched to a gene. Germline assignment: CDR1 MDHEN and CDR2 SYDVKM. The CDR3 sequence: CASSPGTVFSNQPQHF. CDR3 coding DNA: TGTGCCAGCAGCCCCGGGACAGTGTTTAGCAATCAGCCCCAGCATTTT.

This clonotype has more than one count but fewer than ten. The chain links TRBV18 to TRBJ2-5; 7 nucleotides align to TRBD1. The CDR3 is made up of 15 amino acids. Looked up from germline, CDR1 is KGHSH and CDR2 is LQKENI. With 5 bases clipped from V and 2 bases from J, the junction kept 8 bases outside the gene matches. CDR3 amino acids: CASSMLGTEQETQYF. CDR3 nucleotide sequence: TGTGCCAGCTCAATGCTTGGGACAGAACAAGAGACCCAGTACTTC.

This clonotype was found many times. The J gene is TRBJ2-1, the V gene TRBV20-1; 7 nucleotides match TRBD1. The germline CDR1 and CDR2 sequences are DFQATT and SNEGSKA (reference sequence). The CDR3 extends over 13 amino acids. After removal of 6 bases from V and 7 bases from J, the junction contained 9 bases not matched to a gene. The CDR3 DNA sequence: TGCAGTGCCAAAATGGACAGGCGGAATGAGCAGTTCTTC. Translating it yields CSAKMDRRNEQFF.

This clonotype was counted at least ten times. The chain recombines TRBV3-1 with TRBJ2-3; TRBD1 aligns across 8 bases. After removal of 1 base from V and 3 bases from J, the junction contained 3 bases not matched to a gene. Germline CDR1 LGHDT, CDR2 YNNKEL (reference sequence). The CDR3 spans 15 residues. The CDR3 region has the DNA TGTGCCAGCAGCCAAGGGACAGGGAGGACAGATACGCAGTATTTT. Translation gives CASSQGTGRTDTQYF.

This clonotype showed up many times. The CDR3 loop is CASSVTGKVGNTGELFF. CDR3 in DNA: TGCGCCAGCAGCGTGACAGGGAAAGTTGGGAACACCGGGGAGCTGTTTTTT. V is TRBV5-1 and J is TRBJ2-2, with 7 bases matching TRBD1. Germline V gene lookup returns CDR1 SGHRS and CDR2 YFSETQ. The V segment lost 4 bases and the J segment 1 base; nucleotides outside the gene matches: 10. The CDR3 runs to 17 residues. The full variable domain, rest sourced from reference TRBV5-1 and TRBJ2-2, is KAGVTQTPRYLIKTRGQQVTLSCSPISGHRSVSWYQQTPGQGLQFLFEYFSETQRNKGNFPGRFSGRQFSNSRSEMNVSTLELGDSALYLCASSVTGKVGNTGELFFGEGSRLTVL.

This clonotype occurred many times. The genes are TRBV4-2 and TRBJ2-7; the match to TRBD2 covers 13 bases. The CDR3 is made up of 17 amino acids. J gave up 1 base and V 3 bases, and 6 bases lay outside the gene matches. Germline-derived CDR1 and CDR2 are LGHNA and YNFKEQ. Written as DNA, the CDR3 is TGTGCCAGCAGCCAGGGGCCGGGACTAGCGGGGTCCTACGAGCAGTACTTC. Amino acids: CASSQGPGLAGSYEQYF.

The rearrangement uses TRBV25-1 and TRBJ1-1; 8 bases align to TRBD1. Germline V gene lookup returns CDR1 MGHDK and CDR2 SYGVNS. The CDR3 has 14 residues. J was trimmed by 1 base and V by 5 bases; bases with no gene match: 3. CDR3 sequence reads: CASSQTGENTEAFF. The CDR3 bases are TGTGCCAGCAGTCAGACAGGGGAGAACACTGAAGCTTTCTTT.

This CDR3 is CAWSWGQGAREQYF. Written as DNA, the CDR3 is TGTGCCTGGAGTTGGGGACAGGGGGCACGGGAGCAGTACTTC. This chain connects TRBV30 to TRBJ2-7; 12 bases align to TRBD1. CDR3 length equals 14 residues. Germline trimming cut 2 bases from V and 7 bases from J; bases unmatched to any gene: 6. In germline, CDR1 is GTSNPN, CDR2 SVGIG (reference sequence).

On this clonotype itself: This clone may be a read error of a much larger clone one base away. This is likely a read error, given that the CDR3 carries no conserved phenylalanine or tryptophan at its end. DNA for the CDR3: TGTGCCAGCAGCTTAAGGGGGACTAGCGGGAGCTCCTACAATGAGCAGTTCTCC. Its translation: CASSLRGTSGSSYNEQFS. The chain uses TRBV11-2 and TRBJ2-1, with 14 bases matching TRBD2. The CDR3 loop spans 18 amino acids. Trimming removed 2 bases from V and 0 bases from J; junction bases left unmatched: 3. The germline V gene has CDR1 SGHAT and CDR2 FQNNGV.

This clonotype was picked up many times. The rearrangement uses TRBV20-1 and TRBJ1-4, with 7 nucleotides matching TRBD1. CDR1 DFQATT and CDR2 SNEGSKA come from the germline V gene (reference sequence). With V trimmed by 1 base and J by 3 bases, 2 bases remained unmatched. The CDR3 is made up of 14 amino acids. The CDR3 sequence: CSARGDRANEKLFF. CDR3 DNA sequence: TGCAGTGCTAGAGGAGACAGGGCTAATGAAAAACTGTTTTTT.

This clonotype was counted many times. CDR3 protein: CAISESGSPYNEQFF. The DNA for the CDR3 is TGTGCCATCAGTGAGAGCGGGAGCCCTTACAATGAGCAGTTCTTC. The chain joins TRBV10-3 to TRBJ2-1, with 8 positions matching TRBD2. Germline V lookup: CDR1 ENHRY, CDR2 SYGVKD. The trim removed 2 bases at V and 4 bases at J, leaving 4 bases unmatched. This CDR3 has 15 amino acids.

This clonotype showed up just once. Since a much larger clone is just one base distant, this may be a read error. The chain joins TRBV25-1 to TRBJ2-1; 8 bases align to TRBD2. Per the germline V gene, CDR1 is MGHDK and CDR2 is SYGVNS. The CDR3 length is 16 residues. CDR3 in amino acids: CASSEVGGRKNNEQLF. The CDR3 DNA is TGTGCCAGCAGTGAAGTGGGCGGGAGGAAAAACAATGAGCAGCTCTTC.

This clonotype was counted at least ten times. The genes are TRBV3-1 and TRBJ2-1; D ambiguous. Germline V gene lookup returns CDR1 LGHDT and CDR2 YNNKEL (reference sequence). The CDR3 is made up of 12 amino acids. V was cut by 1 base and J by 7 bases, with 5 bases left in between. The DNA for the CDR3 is TGTGCCAGCAGCCAAGTGTGGAATGAGCAGTTCTTC. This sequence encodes CASSQVWNEQFF.

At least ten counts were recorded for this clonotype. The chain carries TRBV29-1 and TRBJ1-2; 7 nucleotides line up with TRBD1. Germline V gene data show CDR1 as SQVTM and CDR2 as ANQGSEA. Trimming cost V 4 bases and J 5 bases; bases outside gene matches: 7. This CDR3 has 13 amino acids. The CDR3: CSVATGAGYGYTF. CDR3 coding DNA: TGCAGCGTTGCCACAGGGGCTGGTTATGGCTACACCTTC.

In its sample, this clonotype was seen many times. The chain's CDR3 is CASSPPWDYNEQFF. The DNA for the CDR3 is TGTGCCAGCAGTCCTCCTTGGGACTACAATGAGCAGTTCTTC. This chain connects TRBV25-1 to TRBJ2-1, with D uncertain. The CDR3 has 14 amino acids. CDR1 and CDR2 from the germline V gene are MGHDK and SYGVNS. V was pared by 5 bases and J by 3 bases, with 11 bases between.

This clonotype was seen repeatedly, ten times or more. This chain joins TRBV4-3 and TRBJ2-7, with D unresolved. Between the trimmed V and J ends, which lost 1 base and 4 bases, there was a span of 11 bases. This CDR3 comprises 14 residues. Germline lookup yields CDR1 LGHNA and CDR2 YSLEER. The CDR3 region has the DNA TGCGCCAGCAGCCAAGCGCCCGGGTCGTACGAGCAGTACTTC. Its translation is CASSQAPGSYEQYF.

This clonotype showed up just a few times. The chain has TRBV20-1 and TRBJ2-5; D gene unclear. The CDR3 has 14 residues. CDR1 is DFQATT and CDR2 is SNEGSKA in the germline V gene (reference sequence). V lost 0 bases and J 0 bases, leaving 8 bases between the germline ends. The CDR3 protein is CSARDDIYQETQYF. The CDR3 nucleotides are TGCAGTGCTAGAGATGACATATACCAAGAGACCCAGTACTTC.